A selection of T cell receptor beta chains follows, all from one sample in a study of T cell repertoires in cytomegalovirus infection. TCRdb analysed the reads with MiXCR anew, one entry per CDR3 protein. This sample yields over 300,000 distinct CDR3 sequences, of which around a tenth are seen a single time; 3.5% to 4.5% belongs to the top ten. The specimen was PBMCs. The receptors stem from a human donor in good health (CMV status not recorded). Some clones in this sample may be carry-over from other donors' samples. The CDR3 runs from the conserved cysteine through the conserved F or W. D genes are given only for firm matches. Size tells how often a clone was seen (once, few, many) or the class of an expanded clone, and some rows leave it out.

>few|TRBV6-2/TRBV6-3|TRBJ2-1|.
TGTGCCAGCAGCTACCCCCCGCCCTACAATGAGCAGTTCTTC
CASSYPPPYNEQFF
>many|TRBV28|TRBJ1-5|.
TGTGCCAGCAGCCCTACGGGGTCGCGCAATCAGCCCCAGCATTTT
CASSPTGSRNQPQHF
>many|TRBV6-2/TRBV6-3|TRBJ2-1|TRBD2
TGTGCCACAAGAGACATAGCGGGAGTGAGGGGCGGCGAGCAGTTCTTC
CATRDIAGVRGGEQFF
>many|TRBV4-1|TRBJ2-3|.
TGCGCCAGCAGCCAAGTTGTGGAGCGGGCGACAACTAGCACAGATACGCAGTATTTT
CASSQVVERATTSTDTQYF
>many|TRBV7-2|TRBJ2-2|TRBD1
TGTGCCAGCAGCTCAAGGACAGGGGGCTTCACCGGGGAGCTGTTTTTT
CASSSRTGGFTGELFF
>many|TRBV4-3|TRBJ1-1|.
TGCGCCAGCAGCCAAGATTCCCCCCTCGGGGGGAAGAACACTGAAGCTTTCTTT
CASSQDSPLGGKNTEAFF
>many|TRBV7-2|TRBJ1-1|.
TGTGCCAGCAGCTTAGAGGACTTCACTGAAGCTTTCTTT
CASSLEDFTEAFF
>many|TRBV7-2|TRBJ1-2|.
TGTGCCAGCAGCGCCACGTGGGGGCTTGATGGCTACACCTTC
CASSATWGLDGYTF
>few|TRBV7-2|TRBJ2-2|TRBD2
TGTGCCAGCAGCTTGGGACTAGCGGGGGGCGGCGGGGAGCTGTTTTTT
CASSLGLAGGGGELFF
>many|TRBV7-8|TRBJ2-3|TRBD2
TGTGCCAGCAGCTTATCAGCGGGAGTATTCCCAGATACGCAGTATTTT
CASSLSAGVFPDTQYF
>many|TRBV7-2|TRBJ2-7|.
TGTGCCAGCAGTCCCGGGCTCACTTCCTACGAGCAGTACTTC
CASSPGLTSYEQYF
>.|TRBV7-9|TRBJ1-6|.
TGTGCCAGCAGCTTAATTAGTAATTCACCCCTCCACTTT
CASSLISNSPLHF
>many|TRBV20-1|TRBJ1-2|.
TGCAGTGCGAGCCGGGGTTTTGATGGCTACACCTTC
CSASRGFDGYTF
>many|TRBV7-2|TRBJ1-1|.
TGTGCCAGCAGTAAGGGACTGCGGACTGAAGCTTTCTTT
CASSKGLRTEAFF
>many|TRBV12-3/TRBV12-4|TRBJ2-2|TRBD2
TGTGCCAGCAGTCCGGGACTAGTTGGCGGGGAGCTGTTTTTT
CASSPGLVGGELFF
>many|TRBV12-3/TRBV12-4|TRBJ2-5|TRBD2
TGTGCCAGCCAAGAGCTAGCGGGGGGAGGGGAGACCCAGTACTTC
CASQELAGGGETQYF
>.|TRBV27|TRBJ2-1|.
TGTGCCAGCTCCCTGTACCCTAACTCTTACAATGAGCAGTTCTTC
CASSLYPNSYNEQFF
>.|TRBV7-6|TRBJ1-2|.
TGTGCCAGCAGCTTAGACGGCCACTACTATGGCTACACCTTC
CASSLDGHYYGYTF
>.|TRBV28|TRBJ2-4|.
TGTGCCAGCACAGACAGGGACTTAGCCAAAAACATTCAGTACTTC
CASTDRDLAKNIQYF
>few|TRBV11-2|TRBJ2-3|.
TGTGCCAGCAGCTTAGAACTAGGGGGCACAGATACGCAGTATTTT
CASSLELGGTDTQYF
>.|TRBV6-8|TRBJ1-1|.
TGTGCCAGCACCAAGGGGGTGAACACTGAAGCTTTCTTT
CASTKGVNTEAFF
>few|TRBV5-4|TRBJ1-1|.
TGTGCCAGCAGCTTGGGATCGGCGGCTATGAACACTGAAGCTTTCTTT
CASSLGSAAMNTEAFF
>few|TRBV5-6|TRBJ2-3|TRBD2
TGTGCCAGCAGCAGTAGCGGGGGACGGGGTACGCAGTATTTT
CASSSSGGRGTQYF
>.|TRBV27|TRBJ1-2|TRBD1
TGTGCCAGCAGTTTATTAGGAGGGGGCGGCTATGGCTACACCTTC
CASSLLGGGGYGYTF
>many|TRBV28|TRBJ2-2|.
TGTGCCAGCAGTCTTGGGGGGGCCGGGACCGGGGAGCTGTTTTTT
CASSLGGAGTGELFF
>many|TRBV7-2|TRBJ2-7|.
TGTGCCAGCAGCTTATCGGGGGTGGGAGACGAGCAGTACTTC
CASSLSGVGDEQYF
>.|TRBV15|TRBJ1-6|.
TGTGCCACCAGCAGATGGACGCCGTCCAGCTCCTATAATTCACCCCTCCACTTT
CATSRWTPSSSYNSPLHF
>many|TRBV7-2|TRBJ2-2|.
TGTGCCAGCAGCTTAGAGGGTTTAACCGGGGAGCTGTTTTTT
CASSLEGLTGELFF
>many|TRBV6-2/TRBV6-3|TRBJ2-1|TRBD2
TGTGCCAGCAGTGATAATACCGGGACTAGCGGGAGGGAGCAGTTCTTC
CASSDNTGTSGREQFF
>.|TRBV19|TRBJ2-1|TRBD1
TGTGCCAGTAGTATAACGGGACAGGGTAGTAATGAGCAGTTCTTC
CASSITGQGSNEQFF
>many|TRBV29-1|TRBJ2-6|.
TGCAGCGTTGATCAGGGGACTGGGGCCAACGTCCTGACTTTC
CSVDQGTGANVLTF
>.|TRBV28|TRBJ1-5|.
TGTGCCACTAACCGAAGGATTAATAGCAATCAGCCCCAGCATTTT
CATNRRINSNQPQHF
>.|TRBV7-2|TRBJ2-7|.
TGTGCCAGCAGCAGTGGGGCAGAGTTCTCCTACGAGCAGAACTTC
CASSSGAEFSYEQNF
>.|TRBV9|TRBJ2-1|.
TGTGCCAGCAGCCCCCGATCAGGATACAATGAGCAGTTCTTC
CASSPRSGYNEQFF
>many|TRBV4-2|TRBJ2-1|TRBD2
TGTGCCAGCAGCCAAGGGGGACTAGCGGGCCTAGCTGATACCTCTCACCCCTCCTACAATGAGCAGTTCTTC
CASSQGGLAGLADTSHPSYNEQFF
>few|TRBV9|TRBJ2-1|.
TGTGCCAGCAGCGTAGGAATTGAGATGTTCTTC
CASSVGIEMFF
>few|TRBV20-1|TRBJ2-7|.
TGCAGTGCTAGACCCATTACAGGTTCCTACGAGCAGTACTTC
CSARPITGSYEQYF
>few|TRBV6-1|TRBJ2-5|.
TGTGCCAGCAGGACGGGACTCCAGGGGGAGACCCAGTACTTC
CASRTGLQGETQYF
>.|TRBV5-1|TRBJ2-1|TRBD2
TGCGCCAGCAGCAGCGGGGGGGCCCGCGAGCAGTTCTTC
CASSSGGAREQFF
>many|TRBV7-8|TRBJ1-2|.
TGTGCCAGCAGCTCATCCGCGGACTCCTTATACGGCGGCTACACCTTC
CASSSSADSLYGGYTF
>many|TRBV7-2|TRBJ2-1|TRBD2
TGTGCCAGCGGCCAAGGTCCCCCCGGACTAGCGCTTAGCTCCTACAATGAGCAGTTCTTC
CASGQGPPGLALSSYNEQFF
>.|TRBV2|TRBJ2-5|.
TGTGCCAGCAGTGCCGGACATTTGGGGGAGACCCAGTACTTC
CASSAGHLGETQYF
>many|TRBV7-8|TRBJ2-1|TRBD2
TGTGCCAGCAGCTTACGGCTAGCGGGAGGGCCACTCTCCTACAATGAGCAGTTCTTC
CASSLRLAGGPLSYNEQFF
>many|TRBV11-2|TRBJ2-5|.
TGTGCCAGCAGCTTAGAGCGCTATGAGACCCAGTACTTC
CASSLERYETQYF